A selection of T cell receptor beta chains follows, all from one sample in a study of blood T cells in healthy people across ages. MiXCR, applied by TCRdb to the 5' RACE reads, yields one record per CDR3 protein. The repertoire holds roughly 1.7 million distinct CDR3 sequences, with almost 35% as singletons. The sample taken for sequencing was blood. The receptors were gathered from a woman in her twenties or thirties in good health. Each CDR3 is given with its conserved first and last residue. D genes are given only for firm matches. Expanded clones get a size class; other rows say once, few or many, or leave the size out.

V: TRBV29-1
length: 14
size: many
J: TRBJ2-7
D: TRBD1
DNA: TGCAGCGTTGACCCGGGACAGGGGGCCTACGAGCAGTACTTC
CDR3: CSVDPGQGAYEQYF

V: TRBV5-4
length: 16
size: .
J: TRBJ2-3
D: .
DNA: TGTGCCAGCAGCGCCGTCAGAGGCCCTCTCACAGATACGCAGTATTTT
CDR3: CASSAVRGPLTDTQYF

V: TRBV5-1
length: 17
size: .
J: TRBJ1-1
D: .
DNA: TGCGCCAGCAGCCCCCAGGGCAACAGCGGGGCCATCACTGAAGCTTTCTTT
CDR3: CASSPQGNSGAITEAFF

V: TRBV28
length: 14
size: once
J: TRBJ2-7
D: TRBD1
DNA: TGTGCCAGCAGCCGAAGACTTACAGGGGACGAGCAGTACTTC
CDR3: CASSRRLTGDEQYF

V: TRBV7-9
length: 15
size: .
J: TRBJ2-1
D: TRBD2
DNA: TGTGCCAGCAGCTCTCTAGCGGGAGAAGGGAGTGAGCAGTTCTTC
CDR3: CASSSLAGEGSEQFF

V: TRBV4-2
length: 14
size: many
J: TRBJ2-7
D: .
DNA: TGTGCCAGCAGCCTCCTGAGGGGACACTACGAGCAGTACTTC
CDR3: CASSLLRGHYEQYF

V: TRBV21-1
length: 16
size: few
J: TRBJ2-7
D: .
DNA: TGTGCCAGCAGCAAAGAGTCGGGAGTCTTCTCCTACGAGCAGTACTTC
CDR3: CASSKESGVFSYEQYF

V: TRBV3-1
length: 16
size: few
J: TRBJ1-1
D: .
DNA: TGTGCCAGCAGCCAAGATCTGGCAGGGGCGAACACTGAAGCTTTCTTT
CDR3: CASSQDLAGANTEAFF

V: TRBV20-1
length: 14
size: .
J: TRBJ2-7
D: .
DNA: TGCAGTGCTAGGCGGGTTATCGGCTCCTACGAGCAGTACTTC
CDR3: CSARRVIGSYEQYF

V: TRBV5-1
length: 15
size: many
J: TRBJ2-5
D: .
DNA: TGCGCCAGCAGCTTTTCCCCTCTTCAGGCGGAGACCCAGTACTTC
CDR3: CASSFSPLQAETQYF

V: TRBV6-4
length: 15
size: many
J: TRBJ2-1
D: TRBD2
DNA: TGTGCCAGCAGTGACTCAGGCGGGGGGGCCAATGAGCAGTTCTTC
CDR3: CASSDSGGGANEQFF

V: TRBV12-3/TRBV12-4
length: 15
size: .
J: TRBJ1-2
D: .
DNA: TGTGCCAGCAGTTTGTCGTCCGGGACGGTCTATGGCTACACCTTC
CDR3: CASSLSSGTVYGYTF

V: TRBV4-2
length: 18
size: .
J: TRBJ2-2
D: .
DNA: TGTGCCAGCAGCCTCCTGGTAGCTATTGGCCCGAACACCGGGGAGTGGTTTTTT
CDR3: CASSLLVAIGPNTGEWFF

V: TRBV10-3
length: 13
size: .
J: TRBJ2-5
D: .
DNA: TGTGCCACCCAGGGTAGGGCTAGAGAGACCCAGTACTTC
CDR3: CATQGRARETQYF

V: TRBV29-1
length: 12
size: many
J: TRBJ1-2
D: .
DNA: TGCAGCGTCGGGACTGTGGGATATGGCTACACCTTC
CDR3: CSVGTVGYGYTF

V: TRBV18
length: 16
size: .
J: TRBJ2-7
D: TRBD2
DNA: TGTGCCAGCTCACTTGGCCCTATGGGAGGGCCCAACGAGCAGTACTTC
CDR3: CASSLGPMGGPNEQYF

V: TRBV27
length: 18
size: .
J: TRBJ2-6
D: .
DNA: TGTGCCAGCAGTTTATTCCCGACAGTCCTCTCTGGGGCCAACGTCCTGACTTTC
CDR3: CASSLFPTVLSGANVLTF

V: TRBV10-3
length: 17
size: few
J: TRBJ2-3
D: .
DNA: TGTGCCATCAGTGGGAGTAGGGAGTCCTCAGGTACAGATACGCGGTATTTT
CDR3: CAISGSRESSGTDTRYF

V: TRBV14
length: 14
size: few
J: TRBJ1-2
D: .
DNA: TGTGCCAGCAGCCAAGATCACGGGTCCTATGGCTACACCTTC
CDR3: CASSQDHGSYGYTF

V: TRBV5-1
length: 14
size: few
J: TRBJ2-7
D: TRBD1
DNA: TGCGCCAGCAGCACACCGGGACAGGGCCACGAGCAGTACTTC
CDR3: CASSTPGQGHEQYF

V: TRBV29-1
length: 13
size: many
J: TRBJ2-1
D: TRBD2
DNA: TGCAGCGTTGTCCGCGGGAGGGCAAATGAGCAGTTCTTC
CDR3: CSVVRGRANEQFF

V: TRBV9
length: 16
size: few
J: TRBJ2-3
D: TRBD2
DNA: TGTGCCAGCAGCGTACGCAGCGGGGGAAGCACAGATACGCAGTATTTT
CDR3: CASSVRSGGSTDTQYF

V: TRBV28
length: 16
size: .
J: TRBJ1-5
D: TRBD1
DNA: TGTGCCAGCAGTTTAGGGACAGGGAACTTTAATCAGCCCCAGCATTTT
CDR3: CASSLGTGNFNQPQHF

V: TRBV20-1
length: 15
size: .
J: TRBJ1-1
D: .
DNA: TGCAGTGCCACGGACGGAGGGATGGTGGACACTGAAGCTTTCTTT
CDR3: CSATDGGMVDTEAFF

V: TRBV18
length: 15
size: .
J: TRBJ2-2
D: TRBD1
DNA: TGTGCCAGCTCACTGAGACAGGGCCCGACCGGGGAGCTGTTTTTT
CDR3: CASSLRQGPTGELFF

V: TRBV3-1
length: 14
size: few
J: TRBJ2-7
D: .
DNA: TGTGCCAGCAGCCAAGATGGAGGGTACAACGAGCAGTACTTC
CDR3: CASSQDGGYNEQYF

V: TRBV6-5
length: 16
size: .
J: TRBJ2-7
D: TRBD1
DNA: TGTGCCAGCAGTTACTCGACAGGGCAAAGCTCCTACGAGCAGTACTTC
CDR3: CASSYSTGQSSYEQYF

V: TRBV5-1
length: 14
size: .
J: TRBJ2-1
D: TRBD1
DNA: TGCGCCAGCAGCTCGGGACAGCGATACAATGAGCAGTTCTTC
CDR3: CASSSGQRYNEQFF

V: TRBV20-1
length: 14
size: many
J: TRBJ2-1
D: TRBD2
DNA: TGCAGTGCTGTTGCTAGCGGAGAGAACAATGAGCAGTTCTTC
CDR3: CSAVASGENNEQFF

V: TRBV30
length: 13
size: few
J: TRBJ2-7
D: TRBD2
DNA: TGTGCCCTAAAGAGGGACTACACCTACGAGCAGTACTTC
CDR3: CALKRDYTYEQYF

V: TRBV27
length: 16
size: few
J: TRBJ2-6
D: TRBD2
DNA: TGTGCCAGCAGCCACGTCGGGAGGTCTGGGGCCAACGTCCTGACTTTC
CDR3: CASSHVGRSGANVLTF

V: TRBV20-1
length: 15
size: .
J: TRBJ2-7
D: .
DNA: TGCAGTGCTAGAGATGCGGCAGGCCCGGGTGACGAGCAGTACTTC
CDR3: CSARDAAGPGDEQYF

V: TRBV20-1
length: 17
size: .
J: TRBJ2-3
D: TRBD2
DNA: TGCAGTGCTAGGGCGACTAGCGGGGTAAGGGAAACAGATACGCAGTATTTT
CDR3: CSARATSGVRETDTQYF

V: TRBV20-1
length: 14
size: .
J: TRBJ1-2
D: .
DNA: TGCAGTGCCGTATTGGGGCTGGGCAACTATGGCTACACCTTC
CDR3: CSAVLGLGNYGYTF

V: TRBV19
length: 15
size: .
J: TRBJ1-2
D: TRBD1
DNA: TGTGCCAGTAGTCGTGGGGGACAGGTGAACTATGGCTACACCTTC
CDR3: CASSRGGQVNYGYTF

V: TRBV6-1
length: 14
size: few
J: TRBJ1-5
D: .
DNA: TGTGCCAGCACCGGCCCAGGCTTAGAACAGCCCCAGCATTTT
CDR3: CASTGPGLEQPQHF

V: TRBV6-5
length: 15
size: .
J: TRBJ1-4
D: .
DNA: TGTGCCAGCAACTCCCGGGGGGGGCGCGATGAAAAACTGTTTTTT
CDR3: CASNSRGGRDEKLFF

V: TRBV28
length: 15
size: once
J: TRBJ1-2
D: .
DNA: TGTGCCAGCAGTTTAGGCGAGGAGACCGGACATGGCTACACCTTC
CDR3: CASSLGEETGHGYTF

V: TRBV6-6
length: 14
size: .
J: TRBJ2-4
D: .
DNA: TGTGCCAGCAGTTACGCAGGACAGAAAAACATTCAGTACTTC
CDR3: CASSYAGQKNIQYF

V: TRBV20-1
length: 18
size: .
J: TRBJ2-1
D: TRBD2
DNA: TGCAGTGCTAGCCCCCTGACCCCGACTAGCGGGAGGTACAATGAGCAGTTCTTC
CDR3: CSASPLTPTSGRYNEQFF

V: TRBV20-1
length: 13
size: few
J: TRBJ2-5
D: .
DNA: TGTAGTGCTAGAGAGTACAGGAGAGAGACCCAGTACTTC
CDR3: CSAREYRRETQYF

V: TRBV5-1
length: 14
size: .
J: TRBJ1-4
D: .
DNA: TGCGCCAGCAGCTCAGAGGGGTTCAATGAAAAACTGTTTTTT
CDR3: CASSSEGFNEKLFF

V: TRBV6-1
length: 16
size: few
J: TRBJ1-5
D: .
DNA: TGTGCCAGCAGTGTAAGACCCCAGGAAAGCAATCAGCCCCAGCATTTT
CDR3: CASSVRPQESNQPQHF

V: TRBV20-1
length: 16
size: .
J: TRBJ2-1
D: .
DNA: TGCAGTGCTAGAGATCGCCGGACGCGGACCTACAATGAGCAGTTCTTC
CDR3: CSARDRRTRTYNEQFF

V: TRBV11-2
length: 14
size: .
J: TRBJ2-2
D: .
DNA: TGTGCCAGCGGAGGGTGGAAGACTCACGGGGAGCTGTTTTTT
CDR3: CASGGWKTHGELFF

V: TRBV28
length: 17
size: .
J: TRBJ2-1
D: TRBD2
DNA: TGTGCCAGCAGTATCTCGGGACTAGCGGGAGGCTACAATGAGCAGTTCTTC
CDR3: CASSISGLAGGYNEQFF

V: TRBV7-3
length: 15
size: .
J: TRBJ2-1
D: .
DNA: TGTGCCAGCAGCTTAACGCACGTTCGCGTGAATGAGCAGTTCTTC
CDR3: CASSLTHVRVNEQFF

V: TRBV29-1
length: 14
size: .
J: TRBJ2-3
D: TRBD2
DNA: TGCAGCGTGGGGGGCGGGGGGGTCACAGATACGCAGTATTTT
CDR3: CSVGGGGVTDTQYF

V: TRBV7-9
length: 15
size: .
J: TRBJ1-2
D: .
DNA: TGTGCCAGCAGTCCACATGCAGTCGAGAACTATGGCTACACCTTC
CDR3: CASSPHAVENYGYTF

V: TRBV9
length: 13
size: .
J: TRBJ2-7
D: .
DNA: TGTGCCGTTCAAAAGGGGCTCTCCTACGAGCAGTACTTC
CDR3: CAVQKGLSYEQYF

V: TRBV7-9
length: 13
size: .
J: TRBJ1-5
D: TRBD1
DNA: TGTGCCAGCAGTCGACAGGGGCTAGGGCCCCAGCATTTT
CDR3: CASSRQGLGPQHF

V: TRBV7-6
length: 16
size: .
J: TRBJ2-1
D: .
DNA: TGTGCCAGCAGCCCCTTCCGGGACTCCCTAGTATTAGAGCAGTTCTTC
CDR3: CASSPFRDSLVLEQFF

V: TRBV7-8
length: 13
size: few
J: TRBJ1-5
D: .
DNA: TGTGCCAGCAGCCACAAAAGCAATCAGCCCCAGCATTTT
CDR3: CASSHKSNQPQHF

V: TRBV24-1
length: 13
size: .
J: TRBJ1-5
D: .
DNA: TGTGCCACCAGTGATTTGGGGTCTTCGCCCCAGCATTTT
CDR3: CATSDLGSSPQHF

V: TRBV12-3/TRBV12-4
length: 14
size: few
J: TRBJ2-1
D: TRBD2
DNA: TGTGCCCTTGCTAGCGGAAGCCTCTGCAATGAGCAGTTCTTC
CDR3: CALASGSLCNEQFF

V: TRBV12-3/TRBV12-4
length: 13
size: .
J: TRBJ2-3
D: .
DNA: TGTGCCAGTCGAATGGGGTACACAGATACGCAGTATTTT
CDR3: CASRMGYTDTQYF

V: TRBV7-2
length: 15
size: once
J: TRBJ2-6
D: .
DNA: TGTGCCAGCAAAGGACCCAACTCTGGGGCCAACGTCCTGACTTTC
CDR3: CASKGPNSGANVLTF

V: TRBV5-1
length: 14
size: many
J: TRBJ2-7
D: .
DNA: TGCGCCAGCAGCTTGGCACGGACCCAGGACGAGCAGTACTTC
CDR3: CASSLARTQDEQYF

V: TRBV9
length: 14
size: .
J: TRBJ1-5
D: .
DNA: TGTGCCAGCAGCGAGAGGGCGTGGAATCAGCCCCAGCATTTT
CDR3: CASSERAWNQPQHF